This TCR beta chain was sequenced for a study of blood T cell repertoires in COVID-19. Method: immunoSEQ multiplex PCR; TCRdb's copy keeps in-frame clones and lacks some. Counted here are 50,000 to 60,000 clones, roughly nine tenths occurring once; the ten biggest clones make up 25% to 35%. The germline V gene has CDR1 LGHDT and CDR2 YNNKEL (reference sequence). This CDR3 region has 14 residues. The V end lost 4 bases, the J end lost 1 base, and 8 bases lay between the germline ends. The TCR was taken from a human donor in a cohort sampled during active COVID-19. The gene calls are TRBV3-1 (or the pseudogene TRBV3-2) and TRBJ2-4; possible D gene TRBD1, 6 bases. The sequenced material came from peripheral blood. The CDR3 DNA is TGTGCCAGCAGCCCGAGGGGGGCCAAAAACATTCAGTACTTC. Translating gives CASSPRGAKNIQYF.